The rows below give T cell receptor beta chains drawn from one sample of a study of shared clonotypes between healthy human individuals. Method: immunoSEQ multiplex PCR; TCRdb's copy keeps in-frame clones and lacks some. This table holds about 1 million clones, under 80% found once. Material: memory CD4+ T cells sorted from blood. The receptor set was obtained from a man between 18 and 35 years old in good health. Both conserved end residues are part of each CDR3. D genes are given only for firm matches. Clone sizes are given selectively: once, few, many, or a class where the clone is expanded.

TRBJ2-7	TRBD1	.	TRBV5-1	TGCGCCAGCAGTAGGGGACAGGGGACCTACGAGCAGTACTTC	CASSRGQGTYEQYF
TRBJ2-3	TRBD2	.	TRBV10-2	TGCGCCAGCAGACAGGGACTAGCGGGGGATTATACGCAGTATTTT	CASRQGLAGDYTQYF
TRBJ1-4	TRBD1	.	TRBV5-1	TGCGCCAGCAGCATCGGGACAGGGGGACCTAATGAAAAACTGTTTTTT	CASSIGTGGPNEKLFF
TRBJ1-1	.	.	TRBV10-3	TGTGCCATCACCAAAGCGGGGGGGAACACTGAAGCTTTCTTT	CAITKAGGNTEAFF
TRBJ1-6	.	.	TRBV6-1	TGTGCCAGCACCCAAGATCCATTCGAGGGATCACCCCTCCACTTT	CASTQDPFEGSPLHF
TRBJ1-1	.	.	TRBV5-1	TGCGCCAGCAGCCTGGACAGCATGAACACTGAAGCTTTCTTT	CASSLDSMNTEAFF
TRBJ2-7	TRBD2	.	TRBV14	TGTGCCAGCAGGAGTAGCGGGAGTAAAGAGCAGTACTTC	CASRSSGSKEQYF
TRBJ1-3	.	few	TRBV30	TGTGCCTGGATGAACAGTGGAAACACCATATATTTT	CAWMNSGNTIYF
TRBJ2-7	.	.	TRBV7-3	TGTGCCAGCAGCTTAAAGGGCTACGAGCAGTACTTC	CASSLKGYEQYF
TRBJ1-6	.	.	TRBV27	TGTGCCAGCAGTCCCCCCGGGAAGGCCAATTCACCCCTCCACTTT	CASSPPGKANSPLHF
TRBJ2-7	TRBD2	.	TRBV10-3	TGTGCCATCAGGACCGGGACTAGCGGGAGCTACGAGCAGTACTTC	CAIRTGTSGSYEQYF
TRBJ2-1	TRBD1	.	TRBV9	TGTGCCAGCAGCGTACGAGGGACAGGGGACAATGAGCAGTTCTTC	CASSVRGTGDNEQFF
TRBJ2-4	.	.	TRBV30	TGTGCCTGGATCTCAAGAGCCACCTCTTTAGCCAAAAACATTCAGTACTTC	CAWISRATSLAKNIQYF
TRBJ2-7	TRBD1	.	TRBV4-3	TGCGCCAGCAGCCGCGCGGGACAGGGGATCTACGAGCAGTACTTC	CASSRAGQGIYEQYF
TRBJ1-1	.	.	TRBV27	TGTGCCAGCAGTTTATACTCCGGGACAAGGGCTTTCTTT	CASSLYSGTRAFF
TRBJ1-2	.	.	TRBV7-8	TGTGCCAGCAGCTTAGAGGCAGGACTTCAATATGGCTACACCTTC	CASSLEAGLQYGYTF
TRBJ2-5	TRBD2	.	TRBV4-2	TGTGCCAGCAGCCAAGAGCGGGGGGCTCAAGAGACCCAGTACTTC	CASSQERGAQETQYF
TRBJ2-1	.	.	TRBV9	TGTGCCAGCAGCCCCGACTCACTAAGCTCCTACAATGAGCAGTTCTTC	CASSPDSLSSYNEQFF
TRBJ1-6	.	.	TRBV7-2	TGTGCCAGCAGCTTAGGCAGTGGGTCAAGATCACCCCTCCACTTT	CASSLGSGSRSPLHF
TRBJ1-2	.	few	TRBV30	TGTGCCTGGTCCCGGGACCAGGGGATCGATGGCTACACCTTC	CAWSRDQGIDGYTF
TRBJ2-2	.	once	TRBV10-3	TGTGCCATCAGTGGGATGCGCCGGGACCCCAATGCCGGGGAGCTGTTTTTT	CAISGMRRDPNAGELFF
TRBJ2-7	TRBD1	.	TRBV12-5	TGTGCTAGTGGTTTGGTAGGCCTTCAGGGGGCCTACGAGCAGTACTTC	CASGLVGLQGAYEQYF
TRBJ2-2	TRBD2	.	TRBV18	TGTGCCAGCTCGTTCGCAGCGGGAGACGGGGAGCTGTTTTTT	CASSFAAGDGELFF
TRBJ2-7	.	.	TRBV7-2	TGTGCCAGCAGCTTAGCAGGGTCCTACGAGCAGTACTTC	CASSLAGSYEQYF
TRBJ2-3	TRBD2	.	TRBV30	TGTGCCTGGAGTGTACAAAGGACTAGCGGGGGAGCTGATACGCAGTATTTT	CAWSVQRTSGGADTQYF
TRBJ1-5	.	.	TRBV11-2	TGTGCCAGCAGCTTAGTGGGGGATCAGCCCCAGCATTTT	CASSLVGDQPQHF
TRBJ2-7	TRBD2	.	TRBV5-4	TGTGCCAGCAGCCGCGGACTAGCGGGGGGCGGATTTTCCTACGAGCAGTACTTC	CASSRGLAGGGFSYEQYF
TRBJ2-1	.	few	TRBV29-1	TGCAGCGTTGAATGGGGACCTGAGCAGTTCTTC	CSVEWGPEQFF
TRBJ2-2	.	.	TRBV18	TGTGCCAGCTCACCACGAGAGGGAGGCACCGGGGAGCTGTTTTTT	CASSPREGGTGELFF
TRBJ2-7	.	.	TRBV5-1	TGCGCCAGCAGCTTGGCCACGGGGGCGAGCGACGAGCAGTACTTC	CASSLATGASDEQYF
TRBJ2-5	.	.	TRBV9	TGTGCCAGCAGCGGGAGACAGTTATACCAAGAGACCCAGTACTTC	CASSGRQLYQETQYF
TRBJ1-5	.	.	TRBV5-1	TGCGCCAGCAGCTTGGCGGGGGTGAATCAGCCCCAGCATTTT	CASSLAGVNQPQHF
TRBJ1-6	TRBD1	.	TRBV12-5	TGTGCTAGTGGTTCCGCGACAGGGTATAATTCACCCCTCCACTTT	CASGSATGYNSPLHF
TRBJ2-1	TRBD1	.	TRBV9	TGTGCCAGCAGCGTAGGTGGAAGGGGACAGGGGTCATACAATGAGCAGTTCTTC	CASSVGGRGQGSYNEQFF
TRBJ2-5	TRBD1	.	TRBV18	TGTGCCAGCTCACCCACGACAGGGGGTCTTGAGACCCAGTACTTC	CASSPTTGGLETQYF
TRBJ2-3	TRBD1	.	TRBV18	TGTGCCAGCTCGCTTGGGACAGGCAGCACAGATACGCAGTATTTT	CASSLGTGSTDTQYF
TRBJ2-7	.	.	TRBV4-3	TGCGCCAGCAGCCAAGTTTGGGGAGCCCAATACGAGCAGTACTTC	CASSQVWGAQYEQYF
TRBJ2-5	TRBD2	.	TRBV2	TGTGCCAGCAGTGGGAGGGCCAGGACTAGCTTTCAAGAGACCCAGTACTTC	CASSGRARTSFQETQYF
TRBJ2-1	TRBD2	.	TRBV5-1	TGCGCCAGCAGCTTGCCCGCGAACGGGGGGACCTACAATGAGCAGTTCTTC	CASSLPANGGTYNEQFF
TRBJ2-7	.	few	TRBV30	TGTGCCTGGAGTGTGCCGGTCGGGAGATACGAGCAGTACTTC	CAWSVPVGRYEQYF
TRBJ1-3	.	few	TRBV29-1	TGCAGCGTCGACGACAGCTCGCATGGAAACACCATATATTTT	CSVDDSSHGNTIYF
TRBJ1-3	.	.	TRBV7-8	TGTGCCAGCAGCTTGCGGGACGGGGGAAGGGGAAACACCATATATTTT	CASSLRDGGRGNTIYF
TRBJ2-7	TRBD2	.	TRBV10-3	TGTGCCATCAGTGATCGAGCGGGAACCTACGAGCAGTACTTC	CAISDRAGTYEQYF
TRBJ2-7	.	.	TRBV30	TGTGCCTGGAGTGTAGTATGGGCCGGTCCCCCTTCGTCCTACGAGCAGTACTTC	CAWSVVWAGPPSSYEQYF
TRBJ2-1	TRBD2	.	TRBV4-2	TGTGCCAGCAGCCAAGATCCGGCTAGCGGGGGACGGGATGAGCAGTTCTTC	CASSQDPASGGRDEQFF
TRBJ2-7	TRBD1	few	TRBV10-3	TGTGCCATCAGTGAGGGACAGGGGTTACGAGAGCAGTACTTC	CAISEGQGLREQYF
TRBJ2-6	TRBD1	.	TRBV7-2	TGTGCCAGCAGCTTCGCGGACAGGGTCGTCTCTGGGGCCAACGTCCTGACTTTC	CASSFADRVVSGANVLTF
TRBJ2-3	.	.	TRBV6-1	TGTGCCAGCAGTGAAGGAGGGGATACAGATACGCAGTATTTT	CASSEGGDTDTQYF
TRBJ2-4	.	.	TRBV7-2	TGTGCCAGCAGCTTGTGGGGGCGCCCCGGAGGCATTCAGTACTTC	CASSLWGRPGGIQYF
TRBJ1-2	.	.	TRBV6-5	TGTGCCAGCAGTTCCCGCAGGGAGGCCATCCCCACCTTC	CASSSRREAIPTF
TRBJ2-5	TRBD2	.	TRBV11-2	TGTGCCAGCAGCTTAGGGGCTAGCGGGAGCCAAGAGACCCAGTACTTC	CASSLGASGSQETQYF
TRBJ2-1	TRBD2	.	TRBV7-2	TGTGCCAGCAGCCTAAGACTAGCGGTTGAGCAGTTCTTC	CASSLRLAVEQFF